This TCR beta chain was recovered during a study of T-cell reconstitution after alpha-beta-depleted transplantation in children. Study-wide results and limits: T-cell counts and diversity at one year following transplant were attributed mainly to newly produced T cells. The study reportedly traced alpha-beta T cells about two months after transplant to several hundred expanded graft clones.

This clonotype has a count of ten or more. As yet, its antigen is unknown. The TCRbeta library was prepared with unique molecular identifiers. From the PCR reads, TCRdb called clonotypes with MiXCR, one entry per CDR3 protein. The sample shows 330,000 or so distinct CDR3 sequences, approximately 7.3% of them seen only once. Sequenced material: peripheral blood, taken 360 days after TCRalphabeta/CD19-depleted stem cell transplant. This clonotype originated in a female patient between 2 and 10 years old who had a stem cell transplant for Fanconi anemia, so the T cells may come from the graft donor.

The DNA for the CDR3 is TGCGCCAGCAGCTTTACCCCCCGCAATGAGCAGTTCTTC. It is translated as CASSFTPRNEQFF. V gene TRBV5-1 combines with J gene TRBJ2-1; D is unclear. V was shortened by 2 bases and J by 6 bases, with 9 bases between the two germline ends. This CDR3 has 13 amino acids. Germline values: CDR1 SGHRS, CDR2 YFSETQ.